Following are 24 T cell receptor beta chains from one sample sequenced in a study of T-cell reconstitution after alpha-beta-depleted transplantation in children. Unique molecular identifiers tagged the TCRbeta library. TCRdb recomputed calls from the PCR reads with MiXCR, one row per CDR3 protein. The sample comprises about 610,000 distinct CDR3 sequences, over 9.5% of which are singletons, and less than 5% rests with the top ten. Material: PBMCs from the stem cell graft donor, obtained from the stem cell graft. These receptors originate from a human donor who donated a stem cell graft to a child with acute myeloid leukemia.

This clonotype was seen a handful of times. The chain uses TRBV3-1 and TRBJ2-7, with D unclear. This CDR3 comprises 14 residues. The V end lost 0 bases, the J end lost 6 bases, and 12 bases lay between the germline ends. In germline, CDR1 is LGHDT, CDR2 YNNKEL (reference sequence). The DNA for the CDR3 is TGTGCCAGCAGCCAAGAAGGCGGTTTCGGCGAGCAGTACTTC. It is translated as CASSQEGGFGEQYF.

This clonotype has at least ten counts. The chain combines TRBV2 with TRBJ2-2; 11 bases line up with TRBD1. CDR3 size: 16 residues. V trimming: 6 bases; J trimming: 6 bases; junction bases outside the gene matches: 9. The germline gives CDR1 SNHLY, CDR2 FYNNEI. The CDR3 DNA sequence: TGTGCCAGCAGGAAAAACCCGGGACAGGGGGCCGGGGAGCTGTTTTTT. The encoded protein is CASRKNPGQGAGELFF.

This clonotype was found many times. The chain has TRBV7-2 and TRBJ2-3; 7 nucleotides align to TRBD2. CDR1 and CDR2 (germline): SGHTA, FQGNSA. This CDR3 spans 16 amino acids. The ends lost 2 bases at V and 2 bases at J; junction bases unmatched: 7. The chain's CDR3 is CASSLIPSGFTDTQYF. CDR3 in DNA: TGTGCCAGCAGCTTAATTCCTAGCGGATTCACAGATACGCAGTATTTT.

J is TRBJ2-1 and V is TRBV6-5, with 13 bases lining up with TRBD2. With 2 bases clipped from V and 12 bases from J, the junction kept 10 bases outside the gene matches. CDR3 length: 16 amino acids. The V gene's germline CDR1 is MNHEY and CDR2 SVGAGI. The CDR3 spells CASSYTGLAGKGRQFF. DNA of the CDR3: TGTGCCAGCAGTTACACGGGACTAGCGGGAAAGGGGCGGCAGTTCTTC.

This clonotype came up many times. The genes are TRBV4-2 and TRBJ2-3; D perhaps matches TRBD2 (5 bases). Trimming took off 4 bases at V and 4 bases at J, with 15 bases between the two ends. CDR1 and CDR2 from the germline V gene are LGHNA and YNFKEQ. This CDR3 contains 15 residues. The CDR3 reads CASSLIGLRADTQYF. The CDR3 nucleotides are TGTGCCAGCAGCCTAATCGGGCTGAGGGCAGATACGCAGTATTTT.

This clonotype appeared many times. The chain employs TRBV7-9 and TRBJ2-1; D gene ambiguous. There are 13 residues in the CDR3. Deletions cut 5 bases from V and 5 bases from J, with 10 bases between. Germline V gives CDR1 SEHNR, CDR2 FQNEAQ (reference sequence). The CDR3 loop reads CASSLHLDNEQFF. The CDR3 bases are TGTGCCAGCAGCCTCCATCTAGACAATGAGCAGTTCTTC.

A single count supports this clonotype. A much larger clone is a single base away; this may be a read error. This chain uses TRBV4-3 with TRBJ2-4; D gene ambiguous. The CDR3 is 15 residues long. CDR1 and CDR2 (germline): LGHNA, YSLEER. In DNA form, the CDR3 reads TGCCCCAGCAGCCAAGAACCGGGAGCCAAAAACATTCAGTACTTC. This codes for CPSSQEPGAKNIQYF.

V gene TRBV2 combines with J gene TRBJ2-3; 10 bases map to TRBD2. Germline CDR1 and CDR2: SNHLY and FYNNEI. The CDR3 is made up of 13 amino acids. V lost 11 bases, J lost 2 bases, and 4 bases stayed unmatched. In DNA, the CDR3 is TGTGCCGGAGGGACTAGCGCCACAGATACGCAGTATTTT. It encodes CAGGTSATDTQYF.

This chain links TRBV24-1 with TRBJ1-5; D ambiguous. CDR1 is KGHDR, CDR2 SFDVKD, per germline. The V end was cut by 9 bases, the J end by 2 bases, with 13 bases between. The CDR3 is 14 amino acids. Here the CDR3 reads CATLGQRGNQPQHF. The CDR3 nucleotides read TGTGCCACCCTGGGCCAACGCGGCAATCAGCCCCAGCATTTT.

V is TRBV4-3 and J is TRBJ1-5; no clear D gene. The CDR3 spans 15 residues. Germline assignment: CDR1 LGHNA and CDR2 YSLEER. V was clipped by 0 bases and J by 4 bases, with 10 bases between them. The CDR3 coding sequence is TGCGCCAGCAGCCAAGATCATGGACGTAATCAGCCCCAGCATTTT. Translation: CASSQDHGRNQPQHF.

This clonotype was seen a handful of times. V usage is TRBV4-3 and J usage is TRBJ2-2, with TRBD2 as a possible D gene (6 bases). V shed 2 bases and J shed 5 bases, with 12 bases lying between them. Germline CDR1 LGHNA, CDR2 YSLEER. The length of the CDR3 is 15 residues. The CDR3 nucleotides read TGCGCCAGCAGCCAACCCACTAGCTATACCGGGGAGCTGTTTTTT. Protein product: CASSQPTSYTGELFF.

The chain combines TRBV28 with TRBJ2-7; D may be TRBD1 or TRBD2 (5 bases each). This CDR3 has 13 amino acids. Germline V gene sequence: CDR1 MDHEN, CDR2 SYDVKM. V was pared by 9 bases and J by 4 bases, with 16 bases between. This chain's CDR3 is CASQRGSRYEQYF. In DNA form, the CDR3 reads TGTGCCAGTCAGAGGGGATCGAGGTACGAGCAGTACTTC.

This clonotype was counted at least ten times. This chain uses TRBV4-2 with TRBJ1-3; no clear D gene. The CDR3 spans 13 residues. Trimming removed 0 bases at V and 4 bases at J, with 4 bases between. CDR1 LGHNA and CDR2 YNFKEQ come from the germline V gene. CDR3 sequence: CASSQEKGNTIYF. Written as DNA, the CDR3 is TGTGCCAGCAGCCAAGAAAAGGGAAACACCATATATTTT.

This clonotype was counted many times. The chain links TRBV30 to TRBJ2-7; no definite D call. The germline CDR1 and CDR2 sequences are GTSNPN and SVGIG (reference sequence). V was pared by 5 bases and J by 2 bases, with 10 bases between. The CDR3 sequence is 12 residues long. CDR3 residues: CAWDRATYEQYF. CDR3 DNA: TGTGCCTGGGATCGCGCAACCTACGAGCAGTACTTC.

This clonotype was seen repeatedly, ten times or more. The CDR3 DNA is TGTGCCAGCAGTCGAACCACCATAGCGGGGGGGCGCAATGAGCAGTTCTTC. It encodes CASSRTTIAGGRNEQFF. The J gene is TRBJ2-1, the V gene TRBV7-2, with TRBD2 identical over 11 bases. The CDR3 runs to 17 residues. CDR1 is SGHTA, CDR2 FQGNSA, per germline. J lost 6 bases, V lost 6 bases, and 13 bases had no gene match.

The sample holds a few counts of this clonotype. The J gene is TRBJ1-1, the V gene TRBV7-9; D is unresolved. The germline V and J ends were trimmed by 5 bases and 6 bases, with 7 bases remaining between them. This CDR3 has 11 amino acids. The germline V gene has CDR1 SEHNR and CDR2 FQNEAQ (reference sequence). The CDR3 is CASSPEAEAFF. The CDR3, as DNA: TGTGCCAGCAGCCCGGAAGCTGAAGCTTTCTTT.

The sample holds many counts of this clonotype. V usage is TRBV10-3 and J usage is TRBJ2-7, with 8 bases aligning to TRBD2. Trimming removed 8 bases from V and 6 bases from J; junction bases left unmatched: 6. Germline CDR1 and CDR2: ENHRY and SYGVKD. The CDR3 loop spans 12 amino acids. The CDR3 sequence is CAIRAGAPEQYF. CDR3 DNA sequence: TGTGCCATCCGAGCGGGAGCCCCCGAGCAGTACTTC.

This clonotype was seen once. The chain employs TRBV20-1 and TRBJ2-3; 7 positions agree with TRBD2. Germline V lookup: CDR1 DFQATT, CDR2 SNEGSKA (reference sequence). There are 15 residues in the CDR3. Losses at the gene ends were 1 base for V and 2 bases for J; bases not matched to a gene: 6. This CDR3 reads CSARGGEGNTDTQYF. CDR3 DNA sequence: TGCAGTGCTAGAGGTGGGGAGGGGAACACAGATACGCAGTATTTT.

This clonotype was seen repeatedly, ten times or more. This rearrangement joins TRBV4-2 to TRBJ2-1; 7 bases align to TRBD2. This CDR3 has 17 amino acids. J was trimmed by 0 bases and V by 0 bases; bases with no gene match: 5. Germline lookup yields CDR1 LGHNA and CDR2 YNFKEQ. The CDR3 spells CASSQDPRESSYNEQFF. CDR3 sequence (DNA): TGTGCCAGCAGCCAAGATCCGCGGGAGAGCTCCTACAATGAGCAGTTCTTC.

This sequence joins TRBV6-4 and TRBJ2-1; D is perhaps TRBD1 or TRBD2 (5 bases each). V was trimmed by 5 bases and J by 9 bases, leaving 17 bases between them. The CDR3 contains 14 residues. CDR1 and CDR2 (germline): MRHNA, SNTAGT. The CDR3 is CASSFGRESGEQFF. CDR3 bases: TGTGCCAGCAGTTTCGGCAGGGAGAGTGGTGAGCAGTTCTTC.

DNA for the CDR3: TGTGCCAGCAGCCCAGTGGTGTCAGCTAGCACAGATACGCAGTATTTT. This gives the protein CASSPVVSASTDTQYF. The rearrangement uses TRBV7-9 and TRBJ2-3; D remains ambiguous. This CDR3 region has 16 residues. Trimming took off 5 bases at V and 0 bases at J, with 15 bases between the two ends. CDR1 SEHNR and CDR2 FQNEAQ come from the germline V gene (reference sequence). The variable domain in full, with the rest retrieved from reference TRBV7-9 and TRBJ2-3, is DTGVSQNPRHKITKRGQNVTFRCDPISEHNRLYWYRQTLGQGPEFLTYFQNEAQLEKSRLLSDRFSAERPKGSFSTLEIQRTEQGDSAMYLCASSPVVSASTDTQYFGPGTRLTVL.

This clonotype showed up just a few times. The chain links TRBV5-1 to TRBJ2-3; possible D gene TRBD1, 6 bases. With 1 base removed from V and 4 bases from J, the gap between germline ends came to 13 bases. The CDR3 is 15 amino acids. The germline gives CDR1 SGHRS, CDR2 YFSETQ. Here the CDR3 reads CASSLQGIVADTQYF. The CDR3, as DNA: TGCGCCAGCAGCTTGCAGGGGATTGTGGCAGATACGCAGTATTTT.

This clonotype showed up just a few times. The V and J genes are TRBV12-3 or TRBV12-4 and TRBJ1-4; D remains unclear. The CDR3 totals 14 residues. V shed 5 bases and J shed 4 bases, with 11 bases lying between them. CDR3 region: CASSPAGINEKLFF. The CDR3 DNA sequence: TGTGCCAGCAGTCCGGCGGGGATTAATGAAAAACTGTTTTTT.

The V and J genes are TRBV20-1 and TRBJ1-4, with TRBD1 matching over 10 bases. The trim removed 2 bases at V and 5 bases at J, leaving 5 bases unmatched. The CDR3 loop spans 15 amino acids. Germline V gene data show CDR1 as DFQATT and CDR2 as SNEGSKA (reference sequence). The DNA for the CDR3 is TGCAGTGCTAGAACCGGACAGGGGGTGAATGAAAAACTGTTTTTT. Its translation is CSARTGQGVNEKLFF.